Shown below are 26 T cell receptor beta chains from a single sample sequenced in a study of spatial heterogeneity in lung cancer. Study outcomes and limitations: Counts of expanded alpha and beta TCRs within tumors tracked the tumor nonsynonymous mutation count.

These receptors lack a known antigen. Via MiXCR, TCRdb re-called the 5' RACE reads, giving one row per CDR3 protein. The sample consists of fewer than 20,000 distinct CDR3 sequences, around 7.1% of them appearing once. The time point denotes: sample taken at primary tumor resection. The input for sequencing was lung tumor tissue, taken at surgery. These TCRs come from a female donor with early-stage non-small cell lung cancer.

This clonotype was detected a few times. Being off target in a library aimed at alpha chains, this beta chain has a size of little meaning. J is TRBJ2-3 and V is TRBV20-1, with 11 bases fitting TRBD2. Germline loops: CDR1 DFQATT, CDR2 SNEGSKA (reference sequence). With 5 bases clipped from V and 1 base from J, the junction kept 5 bases outside the gene matches. This CDR3 has 15 amino acids. The CDR3 region is CSAPSLAGGTDTQYF. The CDR3 nucleotides are TGCAGTGCTCCATCACTAGCGGGAGGCACAGATACGCAGTATTTT.

There are many counts of this clonotype. As an off-target read in a library built for alpha chains, this beta chain has a frequency of little significance. This sequence joins TRBV6-2 or TRBV6-3 and TRBJ1-2, with D tentatively TRBD1 (5 bases). Germline-derived CDR1 and CDR2 are MNHEY and SVGEGT. CDR3 length equals 15 residues. Trimming took 6 bases from V and 8 from J, leaving 22 bases between them. This chain's CDR3 is CASSPRRDRARGYTF. The CDR3 DNA reads as TGTGCCAGCAGCCCACGACGGGACCGGGCTCGGGGCTACACCTTC.

This clonotype has just a few counts. For a library built for alpha chains, this beta chain is a stray read; little rests on its size. CDR3 DNA: TGTGCCAGCAGCCAAGAGTTACAAGAGACCCAGTACTTC. This encodes CASSQELQETQYF. The chain employs TRBV7-2 and TRBJ2-5; D uncertain. Trimming left V 5 bases short and J 2 bases short, with 9 bases between. The CDR3 sequence is 13 residues long. CDR1 is SGHTA and CDR2 is FQGNSA in the germline V gene.

This clonotype was seen ten or more times. Within a library made for alpha chains, this beta chain is off target, and its count is uninformative. The chain carries TRBV10-3 and TRBJ2-7; tentatively, D is TRBD2 (5 bases). Germline CDR1 is ENHRY and CDR2 is SYGVKD. V shed 4 bases and J shed 0 bases, with 16 bases lying between them. CDR3 size: 16 residues. The CDR3, as DNA: TGTGCCATCAGTGCCTCCCGGGATTCCAACTCCTACGAGCAGTACTTC. It specifies CAISASRDSNSYEQYF.

This clonotype was seen repeatedly, ten times or more. The library was designed around alpha chains, so this beta chain is a stray read whose abundance carries little weight. The V and J genes are TRBV5-6 and TRBJ1-2; D may be TRBD1 (5 bases). V lost 0 bases and J lost 5, with 14 bases in between. The CDR3 totals 15 residues. In germline, CDR1 is SGHDT, CDR2 YYEEEE. As DNA, the CDR3 is TGTGCCAGCAGCTTGGAAGGTAGCCGGGGGTATGGCTACACCTTC. Its translation is CASSLEGSRGYGYTF.

This clonotype was counted a few times. For a library built for alpha chains, this beta chain is a stray read; little rests on its size. The gene calls are TRBV27 and TRBJ2-3, with D unclear. Germline V gene lookup returns CDR1 MNHEY and CDR2 SMNVEV (reference sequence). The V and J ends lost 4 bases and 2 bases respectively, with 19 bases between them. The CDR3 covers 17 residues. The chain's CDR3 is CASSSTLTFTATDTQYF. CDR3 in DNA: TGTGCCAGCAGTTCCACGTTGACATTCACGGCCACAGATACGCAGTATTTT.

Concerning this clonotype itself: This beta chain is an off-target read within a library intended for alpha chains, so its frequency means little. The genes are TRBV9 and TRBJ1-1, with 9 positions matching TRBD1. Germline V gene lookup returns CDR1 SGDLS and CDR2 YYNGEE. CDR3 length equals 14 residues. Trimming took 4 bases from V and 5 from J; bases not matched to a gene: 6. The chain's CDR3 is CASSKTGTGTEAFF. The CDR3 nucleotides read TGTGCCAGCAGCAAAACCGGGACAGGGACTGAAGCTTTCTTT.

Ten or more counts support this clonotype. This beta chain slipped into a library made for alpha chains as a stray read, so its size is not meaningful. J is TRBJ2-7 and V is TRBV7-6; D is ambiguous. The CDR3 has 15 residues. The germline V and J ends were trimmed by 1 base and 0 bases, with 10 bases remaining between them. The germline V gene has CDR1 SGHVS and CDR2 FNYEAQ. The CDR3 coding sequence is TGTGCCAGCAGCTTAGGCGGCAGGACCTCCTACGAGCAGTACTTC. It is translated as CASSLGGRTSYEQYF. Looking up the rest from reference TRBV7-6 and TRBJ2-7 gives the full variable domain: GAGVSQSPRYKVTKRGQDVALRCDPISGHVSLYWYRQALGQGPEFLTYFNYEAQQDKSGLPNDRFSAERPEGSISTLTIQRTEQRDSAMYRCASSLGGRTSYEQYFGPGTRLTVT.

In its sample, this clonotype is medium-sized. Because the library targeted alpha chains, this beta chain is an off-target read whose size means little. J is TRBJ2-3 and V is TRBV19, with D perhaps TRBD2 (6 bases). V was trimmed by 8 bases and J by 0 bases, leaving 12 bases between them. This CDR3 has 14 residues. Germline V lookup: CDR1 LNHDA, CDR2 SQIVND (reference sequence). Written as DNA, the CDR3 is TGTGCCAGTCCCCCGGAGGGCAGCACAGATACGCAGTATTTT. Its translation: CASPPEGSTDTQYF.

A remark on this clonotype: Being off target in a library aimed at alpha chains, this beta chain has a size of little meaning. The chain joins TRBV20-1 to TRBJ2-2; D might be TRBD2 (6 bases). Germline V lookup: CDR1 DFQATT, CDR2 SNEGSKA (reference sequence). The CDR3 sequence is 13 residues long. The V end was cut by 3 bases, the J end by 1 base, with 6 bases between. CDR3 residues: CSASSGNTGELFF. CDR3 coding DNA: TGCAGTGCTAGTAGCGGGAACACCGGGGAGCTGTTTTTT.

This clonotype was counted ten times or more. This beta chain was picked up by a library intended for alpha chains and is off target, so its count carries little meaning. The chain links TRBV29-1 to TRBJ1-2; TRBD1 agrees at 9 bases. The CDR3 has 14 amino acids. CDR1 and CDR2 from the germline V gene are SQVTM and ANQGSEA. The ends lost 0 bases at V and 8 bases at J; junction bases unmatched: 7. The CDR3: CSVEEGQGLRGYTF. The CDR3 nucleotides are TGCAGCGTTGAAGAGGGACAGGGATTGCGCGGCTACACCTTC. The full variable domain, with the rest looked up from reference TRBV29-1 and TRBJ1-2, is SAVISQKPSRDICQRGTSLTIQCQVDSQVTMMFWYRQQPGQSLTLIATANQGSEATYESGFVIDKFPISRPNLTFSTLTVSNMSPEDSSIYLCSVEEGQGLRGYTFGSGTRLTVV.

This clonotype was picked up a small number of times. With the library built for alpha chains, this beta chain is off target and its frequency is not meaningful. The CDR3 DNA follows: TGCAGACCTAATTTGGGATATAATTCACCCCTCCACTTT. Residues: CRPNLGYNSPLHF. This chain uses TRBV20-1 with TRBJ1-6; D unresolved. Germline CDR1 DFQATT, CDR2 SNEGSKA (reference sequence). The CDR3 spans 13 residues.

This clonotype appeared many times. Since it is a stray read in a library aimed at alpha chains, this beta chain has a size that is not meaningful. The V and J genes are TRBV28 and TRBJ1-6; D gene unclear. Trimming cost V 6 bases and J 5 bases, with 5 bases left between them. The CDR3 is made up of 12 amino acids. Germline CDR1 MDHEN, CDR2 SYDVKM. Written as DNA, the CDR3 is TGTGCCAGCAGGTATAATAATTCACCCCTCCACTTT. The encoded protein is CASRYNNSPLHF.

This clonotype was counted between two and nine times. This beta chain is an unintended read in a library built for alpha chains; its size means little. The chain carries TRBV6-2 or TRBV6-3 and TRBJ2-7; possibly TRBD2 for D (6 bases). The CDR3 totals 16 residues. The germline CDR1 and CDR2 sequences are MNHEY and SVGEGT. V was clipped by 5 bases and J by 0 bases, with 17 bases between them. CDR3 residues: CASSPRRGTFSYEQYF. DNA of the CDR3: TGTGCCAGCAGTCCTAGGCGCGGGACTTTCTCCTACGAGCAGTACTTC.

This clonotype was seen at least ten times. The library was built for alpha chains, so this beta chain is an off-target read and its size means little. The chain carries TRBV5-1 and TRBJ2-3; possible D gene TRBD1, 6 bases. V lost 0 bases to trimming and J lost 0 bases, with 11 bases between them. This CDR3 contains 16 residues. CDR1 is SGHRS, CDR2 YFSETQ, per germline. CDR3 sequence: CASSLEGRGSTDTQYF. CDR3 DNA sequence: TGCGCCAGCAGCTTGGAGGGCAGGGGAAGCACAGATACGCAGTATTTT.

This clonotype was picked up many times. This beta chain lies outside the target of a library built for alpha chains; its clone size means little. The rearrangement joins TRBV3-1 to TRBJ2-3; D unclear. With 1 base removed from V and 3 bases from J, the gap between germline ends came to 5 bases. Per germline, CDR1 LGHDT and CDR2 YNNKEL (reference sequence). The CDR3 extends over 13 amino acids. CDR3 DNA sequence: TGTGCCAGCAGCCAAGGCAGGACAGATACGCAGTATTTT. Its translation: CASSQGRTDTQYF.

About this clonotype: This beta chain is an off-target read within a library intended for alpha chains, so its frequency means little. The genes are TRBV20-1 and TRBJ1-6; D is unresolved. The germline gives CDR1 DFQATT, CDR2 SNEGSKA (reference sequence). The CDR3 covers 12 residues. The V end was cut by 3 bases, the J end by 9 bases, with 9 bases between. This CDR3 is CSASRSGSPLHF. The CDR3 DNA is TGCAGTGCTAGCCGATCGGGTTCACCCCTCCACTTT.

This clonotype was counted between two and nine times. The library was designed around alpha chains, so this beta chain is a stray read whose abundance carries little weight. The chain has TRBV7-3 and TRBJ2-2; tentatively, D is TRBD2 (6 bases). V dropped 4 bases and J dropped 5 bases, with 20 bases sitting between them. The V gene's germline CDR1 is SGHTA and CDR2 FQGTGA. This CDR3 contains 17 residues. CDR3 bases: TGTGCCAGCAGCTCGAAATCGACGGGACTCAAGACCGGGGAGCTGTTTTTT. As protein: CASSSKSTGLKTGELFF.

This clonotype was found many times. This beta chain slipped into a library made for alpha chains as a stray read, so its size is not meaningful. V gene TRBV6-4 combines with J gene TRBJ2-2, with 8 bases matching TRBD1. V was clipped by 3 bases and J by 0 bases; unmatched bases: 0. The CDR3 totals 15 residues. Germline CDR1 MRHNA, CDR2 SNTAGT. CDR3 sequence: CASSEQGANTGELFF. The CDR3, as DNA: TGTGCCAGCAGTGAACAGGGGGCGAACACCGGGGAGCTGTTTTTT.

This clonotype was counted many times. This beta chain is off target for a library built for alpha chains, so its abundance means little. The chain uses TRBV7-6 and TRBJ1-4, with D unresolved. From germline, CDR1 is SGHVS and CDR2 FNYEAQ. CDR3 length: 15 residues. V lost 5 bases to trimming and J lost 4 bases, with 14 bases between them. CDR3 region: CASSPGGRGNEKLFF. The CDR3, as DNA: TGTGCCAGCAGCCCAGGCGGACGGGGTAATGAAAAACTGTTTTTT. The full variable domain, with the rest looked up from reference TRBV7-6 and TRBJ1-4, is GAGVSQSPRYKVTKRGQDVALRCDPISGHVSLYWYRQALGQGPEFLTYFNYEAQQDKSGLPNDRFSAERPEGSISTLTIQRTEQRDSAMYRCASSPGGRGNEKLFFGSGTQLSVL.

This clonotype came up a few times. A library made for alpha chains picked up this beta chain off target, so its size means little. This sequence joins TRBV6-5 and TRBJ1-2; D is unclear. Germline CDR1 is MNHEY and CDR2 is SVGAGI. This CDR3 region has 12 residues. The V end was cut by 8 bases, the J end by 0 bases, with 7 bases between. CDR3 residues: CASLGANYGYTF. The CDR3 nucleotides read TGTGCCAGCCTTGGGGCTAACTATGGCTACACCTTC.

This clonotype was counted ten times or more. This beta chain appears as a stray read in a library generated for alpha chains; its size is not informative. This sequence joins TRBV3-1 and TRBJ1-5; a possible D gene is TRBD1 (5 bases). Germline-derived CDR1 and CDR2 are LGHDT and YNNKEL (reference sequence). V was shortened by 1 base and J by 7 bases, with 11 bases between the two germline ends. The CDR3 extends over 14 amino acids. The CDR3 DNA sequence: TGTGCCAGCAGCCAAGCGAGGGGTGGCCAGCCCCAGCATTTT. Protein product: CASSQARGGQPQHF.

This clonotype was picked up many times. This beta chain slipped into a library made for alpha chains as a stray read, so its size is not meaningful. The CDR3 region has the DNA TGTGCCAGCACCCCTGGGCGGGGGGGCATCGGCACTGAAGCTTTCTTT. Translated, it gives CASTPGRGGIGTEAFF. V gene TRBV9 combines with J gene TRBJ1-1; D might be TRBD1 (6 bases). Trimming took 6 bases from V and 4 from J, leaving 22 bases between them. The CDR3 consists of 16 residues. Germline CDR1 reads SGDLS; CDR2 reads YYNGEE.

As regards this clonotype: Because the library targeted alpha chains, this beta chain is an off-target read whose size means little. The chain couples TRBV5-1 to TRBJ2-7, with 12 nucleotides matching TRBD1. The CDR3 length is 16 residues. V gave up 4 bases and J gave up 2 bases; unmatched junction bases: 7. In germline, CDR1 is SGHRS, CDR2 YFSETQ. This chain's CDR3 is CASSAAGQGATYEQYF. CDR3 nucleotide sequence: TGCGCCAGCAGCGCGGCGGGACAGGGGGCGACCTACGAGCAGTACTTC.

This clonotype was recorded at least ten times. In a library made to pick up alpha chains, this beta chain is a stray read with a size that means little. The chain uses TRBV9 and TRBJ1-4; D may be TRBD1 (5 bases). The CDR3 extends over 16 amino acids. CDR1 and CDR2 (germline): SGDLS, YYNGEE. V lost 7 bases, J lost 0 bases, and 16 bases lay in between. CDR3 sequence (DNA): TGTGCCAGCGGCGCTTGGGACGGCGCAACTAATGAAAAACTGTTTTTT. Its translation is CASGAWDGATNEKLFF.

This clonotype was seen ten or more times. This beta chain is an unintended read in a library built for alpha chains; its size means little. The rearrangement uses TRBV30 and TRBJ1-2, with 8 bases matching TRBD1. From germline, CDR1 is GTSNPN and CDR2 SVGIG (reference sequence). After removal of 5 bases from V and 4 bases from J, the junction contained 18 bases not matched to a gene. The CDR3 consists of 17 residues. This chain's CDR3 is CAWARQARQGTSYGYTF. The CDR3 DNA sequence: TGTGCCTGGGCCCGACAAGCAAGACAGGGGACATCCTATGGCTACACCTTC.